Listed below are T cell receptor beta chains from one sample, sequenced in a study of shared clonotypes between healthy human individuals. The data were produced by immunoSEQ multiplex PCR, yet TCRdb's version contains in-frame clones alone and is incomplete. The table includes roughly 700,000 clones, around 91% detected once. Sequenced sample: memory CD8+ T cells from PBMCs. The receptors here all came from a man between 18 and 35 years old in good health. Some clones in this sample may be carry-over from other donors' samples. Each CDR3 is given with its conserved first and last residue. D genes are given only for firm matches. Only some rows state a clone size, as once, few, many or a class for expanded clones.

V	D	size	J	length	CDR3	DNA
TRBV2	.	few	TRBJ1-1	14	CASSEAGMNTEAFF	TGTGCCAGCAGTGAGGCGGGGATGAACACTGAAGCTTTCTTT
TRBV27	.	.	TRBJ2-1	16	CASSLSARKWDNEQFF	TGTGCCAGCAGTTTATCAGCCCGCAAATGGGATAATGAGCAGTTCTTC
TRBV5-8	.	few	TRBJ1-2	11	CASSLVYGYTF	TGTGCCAGCAGCTTGGTTTATGGCTACACCTTC
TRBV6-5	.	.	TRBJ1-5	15	CASSPGRESNQPQHF	TGTGCCAGCAGTCCGGGGCGAGAAAGCAATCAGCCCCAGCATTTT
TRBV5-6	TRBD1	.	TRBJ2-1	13	CASSLVQGVEQFF	TGTGCCAGCAGCTTGGTTCAGGGGGTTGAGCAGTTCTTC
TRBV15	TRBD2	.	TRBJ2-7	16	CATSRGLAGGRYEQYF	TGTGCCACCAGCAGAGGACTAGCGGGAGGACGCTACGAGCAGTACTTC
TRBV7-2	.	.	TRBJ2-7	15	CASSLAYPPGYEQYF	TGTGCCAGCAGCTTAGCGTACCCCCCGGGGTACGAGCAGTACTTC
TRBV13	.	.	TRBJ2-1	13	CASSLDGNNEQFF	TGTGCCAGCAGCCTGGACGGGAACAATGAGCAGTTCTTC
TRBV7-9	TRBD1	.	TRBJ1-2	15	CASSYRDSANYGYTF	TGTGCCAGCAGCTACCGGGACAGTGCCAACTATGGCTACACCTTC
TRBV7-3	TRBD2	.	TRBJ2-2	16	CASSTLAGVGAGELFF	TGTGCCAGCAGCACCTTAGCGGGAGTAGGGGCCGGGGAGCTGTTTTTT
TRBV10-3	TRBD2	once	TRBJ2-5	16	CAISEGLAGRSETQYF	TGTGCCATCAGTGAGGGACTAGCGGGTAGATCAGAGACCCAGTACTTC
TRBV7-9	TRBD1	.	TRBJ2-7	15	CASSRDRGLSYEQYF	TGTGCCAGCAGCCGGGACAGGGGGCTGTCCTACGAGCAGTACTTC
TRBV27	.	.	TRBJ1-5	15	CASSQDPTGNQPQHF	TGTGCCAGCAGTCAAGACCCGACGGGCAATCAGCCCCAGCATTTT
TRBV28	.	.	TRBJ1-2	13	CASSETGGYGYTF	TGTGCCAGCAGCGAGACGGGAGGCTATGGCTACACCTTC
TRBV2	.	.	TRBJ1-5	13	CASSESGNQPQHF	TGTGCCAGCAGTGAATCTGGGAATCAGCCCCAGCATTTT
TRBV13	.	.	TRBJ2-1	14	CASSEGPNYNEQFF	TGTGCCAGCAGCGAGGGACCGAACTACAATGAGCAGTTCTTC
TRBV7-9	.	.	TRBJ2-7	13	CASSLPGKAEQYF	TGTGCCAGCAGCTTACCCGGAAAGGCCGAGCAGTACTTC
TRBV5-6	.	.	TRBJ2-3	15	CASSPGDPRPDTQYF	TGTGCCAGCAGCCCCGGGGACCCGAGGCCAGATACGCAGTATTTT
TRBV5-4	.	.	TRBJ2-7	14	CASSGTGTSYEQYF	TGTGCCAGCAGCGGAACCGGGACAAGTTACGAGCAGTACTTC
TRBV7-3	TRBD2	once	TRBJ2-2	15	CASSFISGKSGELFF	TGTGCCAGCAGCTTTATTAGCGGGAAGTCCGGGGAGCTGTTTTTT
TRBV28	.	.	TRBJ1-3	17	CASSPYGTGRGGNTIYF	TGTGCCAGCAGTCCATATGGCACGGGTAGGGGTGGAAACACCATATATTTT
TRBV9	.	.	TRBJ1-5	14	CASSGTGLNQPQHF	TGTGCCAGCAGCGGAACAGGGCTCAATCAGCCCCAGCATTTT
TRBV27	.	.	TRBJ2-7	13	CASSFGPTYEQYF	TGTGCCAGCAGTTTCGGGCCAACCTACGAGCAGTACTTC
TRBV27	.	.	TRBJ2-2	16	CASSTTPGLAFGELFF	TGTGCCAGCAGTACAACGCCGGGCTTAGCCTTCGGGGAGCTGTTTTTT
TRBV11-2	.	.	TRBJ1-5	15	CASSLGSYSNQPQHF	TGTGCCAGCAGCTTAGGCAGTTATAGCAATCAGCCCCAGCATTTT
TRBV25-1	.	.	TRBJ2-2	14	CASSDLRLAGELFF	TGTGCCAGCAGTGACCTGAGGTTGGCCGGGGAGCTGTTTTTT
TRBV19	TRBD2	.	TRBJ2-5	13	CASSMTSWETQYF	TGTGCCAGTAGTATGACTAGCTGGGAGACCCAGTACTTC
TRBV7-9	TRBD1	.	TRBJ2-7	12	CASSPDRDEQYF	TGTGCCAGCAGCCCGGACAGGGACGAGCAGTACTTC
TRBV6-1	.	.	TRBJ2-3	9	CATTDTQYF	TGTGCCACCACAGATACGCAGTATTTT
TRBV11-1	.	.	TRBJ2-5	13	CASSSHTRGTQYF	TGTGCCAGCAGCTCTCACACCCGGGGAACCCAGTACTTC
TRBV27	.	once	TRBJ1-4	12	CASSTANEKLFF	TGTGCCAGCAGTACAGCTAATGAAAAACTGTTTTTT
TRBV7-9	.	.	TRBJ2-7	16	CASSFTSVGLRYEQYF	TGTGCCAGCAGCTTCACTTCGGTGGGGCTACGCTACGAGCAGTACTTC
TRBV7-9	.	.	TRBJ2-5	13	CASRPGLGETQYF	TGTGCCAGCAGGCCAGGGTTAGGGGAGACCCAGTACTTC
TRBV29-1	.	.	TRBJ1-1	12	CSVVGGNTEAFF	TGCAGCGTTGTAGGAGGGAACACTGAAGCTTTCTTT
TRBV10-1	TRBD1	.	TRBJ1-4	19	CASSEYRTGVVGVEEKLFF	TGCGCCAGCAGTGAGTACAGGACAGGGGTCGTTGGCGTCGAGGAAAAACTGTTTTTT
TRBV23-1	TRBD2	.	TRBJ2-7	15	CASSPWDYSLAEQYF	TGCGCCAGCAGTCCGTGGGACTACTCCCTGGCCGAGCAGTACTTC
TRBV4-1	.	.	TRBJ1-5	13	CASSQDSNQPQHF	TGCGCCAGCAGCCAAGACAGCAATCAGCCCCAGCATTTT
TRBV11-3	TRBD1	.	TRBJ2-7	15	CASSPSGQGLYEQYF	TGTGCCAGCAGCCCATCGGGACAGGGTCTGTACGAGCAGTACTTC
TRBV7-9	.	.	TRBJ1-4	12	CASSPGAEKLFF	TGTGCCAGCAGCCCAGGGGCCGAAAAACTGTTTTTT
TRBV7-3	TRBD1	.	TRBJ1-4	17	CASSLSPRGQGEEKLFF	TGTGCCAGCAGCTTAAGCCCGCGGGGACAGGGAGAAGAAAAACTGTTTTTT
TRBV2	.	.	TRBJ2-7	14	CASKGRALSYEQYF	TGTGCCAGCAAAGGCAGGGCGCTGTCCTACGAGCAGTACTTC
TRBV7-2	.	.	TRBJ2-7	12	CASRVRGFEQYF	TGTGCCAGCCGTGTTAGGGGATTCGAGCAGTACTTC
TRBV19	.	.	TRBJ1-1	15	CASSIVPTGYTEAFF	TGTGCCAGTAGTATCGTCCCTACAGGATACACTGAAGCTTTCTTT
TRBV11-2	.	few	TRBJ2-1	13	CASSSTPRHEQFF	TGTGCCAGCAGCTCCACCCCTAGACATGAGCAGTTCTTC
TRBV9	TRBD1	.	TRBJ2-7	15	CASSPDGTGSYEQYF	TGTGCCAGCAGCCCCGACGGGACAGGGTCGTACGAGCAGTACTTC
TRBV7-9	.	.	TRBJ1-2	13	CASSTGTGYGYTF	TGTGCCAGCAGCACCGGGACTGGCTATGGCTACACCTTC
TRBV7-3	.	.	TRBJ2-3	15	CASSLLMGHTDTQYF	TGTGCCAGCAGCTTATTGATGGGCCACACAGATACGCAGTATTTT
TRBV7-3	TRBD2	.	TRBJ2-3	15	CASSFTSGRLDTQYF	TGTGCCAGCAGCTTCACTAGCGGGAGGCTCGATACGCAGTATTTT
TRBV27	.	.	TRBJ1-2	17	CASSSGVVAGQFYGYTF	TGTGCCAGCAGTTCGGGAGTTGTTGCGGGGCAGTTCTATGGCTACACCTTC
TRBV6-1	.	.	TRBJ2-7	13	CASSEGQAYEQYF	TGTGCCAGCAGTGAAGGACAGGCCTACGAGCAGTACTTC
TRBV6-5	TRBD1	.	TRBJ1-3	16	CASSYSITGGENTIYF	TGTGCCAGCAGTTACTCTATTACAGGGGGCGAAAACACCATATATTTT
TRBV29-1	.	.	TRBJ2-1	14	CSVEGLVAYNEQFF	TGCAGCGTTGAAGGACTAGTGGCCTACAATGAGCAGTTCTTC
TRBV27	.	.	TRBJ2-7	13	CASSLGGTYEQYF	TGTGCCAGCAGTCTCGGGGGAACCTACGAGCAGTACTTC
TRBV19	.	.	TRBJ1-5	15	CASSIFRGSNQPQHF	TGTGCCAGTAGTATATTTCGTGGTAGCAATCAGCCCCAGCATTTT
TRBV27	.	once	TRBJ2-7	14	CASSLARRGHEQYF	TGTGCCAGCAGTTTAGCGCGCAGGGGCCACGAGCAGTACTTC
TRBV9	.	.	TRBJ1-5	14	CASSVGGANQPQHF	TGTGCCAGCAGCGTAGGGGGGGCGAATCAGCCCCAGCATTTT
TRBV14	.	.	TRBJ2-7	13	CASSQVAAYEQYF	TGTGCCAGCAGCCAAGTAGCAGCCTACGAGCAGTACTTC
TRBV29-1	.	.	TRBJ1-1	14	CSVEDLAMRTEAFF	TGCAGCGTTGAAGATCTCGCAATGAGGACTGAAGCTTTCTTT
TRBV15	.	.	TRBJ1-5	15	CATSRAHGSNQPQHF	TGTGCCACCAGCAGAGCCCACGGTAGCAATCAGCCCCAGCATTTT
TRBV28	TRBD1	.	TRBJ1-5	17	CASSITLGSGGGPPQHF	TGTGCCAGCAGTATCACCCTTGGGTCAGGGGGTGGCCCGCCCCAGCATTTT